This T cell receptor (beta chain) was obtained from a study of T cells in localized non-small cell lung cancer. As regards this clone: The antigen is unknown.

Regarding the study as a whole: When the top 100 tumor clones were examined, a median about 60 of them also appeared in the adjacent lung, which was paired and uninvolved. Only one tumor region went through sequencing, so heterogeneity may still be there.

Data came from immunoSEQ multiplex PCR; TCRdb stores just in-frame clones and leaves some out. The table lists 25,000 to 30,000 clones, more than 75% of them singletons. Trimming pared 5 bases from V and 7 bases from J, leaving 12 bases between. Germline V gene data show CDR1 as MNHEY and CDR2 as SVGAGI. The CDR3 sequence is 13 residues long. The input for sequencing was peripheral blood, taken before any cancer treatment. This chain connects TRBV6-5 to TRBJ2-1, with unresolved D. The receptor was derived from a female donor older than 55 with stage III squamous cell lung carcinoma. CDR3 DNA: TGTGCCAGCAGTCAGAGTCTCGCAAATGAGCAGTTCTTC. The encoded protein is CASSQSLANEQFF.